Each of the 31 T cell receptor beta chains below was sequenced from the same sample in a study of blood T cell repertoires in COVID-19. Repertoires were generated with immunoSEQ multiplex PCR, while TCRdb's copy carries only in-frame clones and drops some. The repertoire holds around 15,000 clones, with 89% as singletons. The sequenced sample consisted of peripheral blood. The origin of the receptors is a human donor in a cohort sampled during active COVID-19.

The chain uses TRBV6-5 and TRBJ1-1; 9 positions agree with TRBD1. The CDR3 has 14 residues. Germline V gene sequence: CDR1 MNHEY, CDR2 SVGAGI. The trim removed 5 bases at V and 8 bases at J, leaving 9 bases unmatched. In nucleotides, the CDR3 is TGTGCCAGCAGTCAATCGGGACAGGGAGAGGAAGCTTTCTTT. Residues: CASSQSGQGEEAFF.

The V and J genes are TRBV27 and TRBJ1-4; 7 bases align to TRBD1. After removal of 3 bases from V and 5 bases from J, the junction contained 6 bases not matched to a gene. The CDR3 has 15 residues. Germline V gene lookup returns CDR1 MNHEY and CDR2 SMNVEV (reference sequence). The CDR3 loop reads CASSLAGGFNEKLFF. For the CDR3, the DNA is TGTGCCAGCAGTTTGGCAGGGGGATTCAATGAAAAACTGTTTTTT.

V and J are TRBV7-6 and TRBJ2-7; 7 bases match TRBD2. This CDR3 is built from 15 residues. Losses at the gene ends were 2 bases for V and 1 base for J; bases not matched to a gene: 5. CDR1 is SGHVS and CDR2 is FNYEAQ in the germline V gene. In DNA form, the CDR3 reads TGTGCCAGCAGCTTATCTGGGGGGGGGTCCTACGAGCAGTACTTC. It yields the protein CASSLSGGGSYEQYF.

The genes are TRBV6-6 and TRBJ1-2; 8 bases fit TRBD1. The CDR3 is made up of 16 amino acids. The V and J ends lost 8 bases and 8 bases, in that order; junction bases with no gene match: 19. Per germline, CDR1 MNHNY and CDR2 SVGAGI (reference sequence). The CDR3 coding sequence is TGTGCCAGCCGCGATTCAGGGGGCAGTGGATCCCAGGGCTACACCTTC. Protein sequence: CASRDSGGSGSQGYTF.

This chain links TRBV3-1 (or the pseudogene TRBV3-2) with TRBJ1-2, with 8 bases fitting TRBD1. CDR1 is LGHDT, CDR2 YNNKEL, per germline (reference sequence). The CDR3 is made up of 16 amino acids. The V segment lost 3 bases and the J segment 6 bases; nucleotides outside the gene matches: 12. Here the CDR3 DNA reads TGTGCCAGCAGCCAGGCGGCCGGGACAGGCCTTAATGGCTACACCTTC. Its translation is CASSQAAGTGLNGYTF.

The V gene is TRBV5-1, the J gene TRBJ2-5, with 10 bases identical to TRBD1. Losses at the gene ends were 4 bases for V and 5 bases for J; bases not matched to a gene: 8. CDR1 and CDR2 from the germline V gene are SGHRS and YFSETQ. There are 15 residues in the CDR3. The CDR3 loop reads CASSAGTGVLETQYF. CDR3 in DNA: TGCGCCAGCAGCGCCGGGACAGGGGTGTTGGAGACCCAGTACTTC.

This sequence joins TRBV5-4 and TRBJ2-5, with TRBD1 as a possible D gene (5 bases). CDR1 and CDR2 from the germline V gene are SGHNT and YYREEE (reference sequence). V lost 3 bases and J 5 bases, leaving 14 bases between the germline ends. CDR3 length equals 14 residues. The CDR3 loop reads CASSSQGSYETQYF. CDR3 DNA sequence: TGTGCCAGCAGCTCCCAGGGATCCTATGAGACCCAGTACTTC.

Comments on this clone: At one end the junction does not follow the germline gene, possibly because of a read error. This chain uses TRBV6-5 with TRBJ2-7; D remains unclear. The CDR3 is 13 amino acids. Germline loops: CDR1 MNHEY, CDR2 SVGAGI. As DNA, the CDR3 is TGTGCCAGCAGTGACTCAGGCGGCTACGAGCAGTACTTC. Its translation is CASSDSGGYEQYF.

The chain's CDR3 is CASSGRGAPVPPETQYF. The CDR3 bases are TGTGCCAGCAGCGGGCGCGGGGCCCCAGTACCTCCGGAGACCCAGTACTTC. The chain is built from TRBV5-6 and TRBJ2-5, with a possible D match to TRBD2 (6 bases). The germline gives CDR1 SGHDT, CDR2 YYEEEE. The V and J ends lost 4 bases and 5 bases respectively, with 24 bases between them. The CDR3 has 17 residues.

This clone was detected only a few times. The chain couples TRBV7-9 to TRBJ1-6; TRBD1 might be the D (5 bases). V shed 5 bases and J shed 9 bases, with 14 bases lying between them. The CDR3 extends over 14 amino acids. The V gene's germline CDR1 is SEHNR and CDR2 FQNEAQ (reference sequence). CDR3 nucleotide sequence: TGTGCCAGCAGCCCGAGCGGGGGTTCTTCACCCCTCCACTTT. This codes for CASSPSGGSSPLHF.

This clone was seen a few times. The chain carries TRBV15 and TRBJ2-7; unclear D gene. This CDR3 is 14 amino acids long. From germline, CDR1 is LNHNV and CDR2 YYDKDF (reference sequence). V was cut by 1 base and J by 4 bases, with 11 bases left in between. CDR3 amino acids: CATSRGRDTYEQYF. DNA of the CDR3: TGTGCCACCAGCAGAGGCCGAGACACTTACGAGCAGTACTTC.

The chain links TRBV19 to TRBJ1-2; D might be TRBD1 (5 bases). CDR1 and CDR2 (germline): LNHDA, SQIVND (reference sequence). The CDR3 totals 13 residues. V lost 4 bases, J lost 6 bases, and 12 bases lay in between. The chain's CDR3 is CASSKGWVHGYTF. CDR3 bases: TGTGCCAGTAGTAAGGGGTGGGTTCATGGCTACACCTTC.

This clone occurred once. The J gene is TRBJ2-1, the V gene TRBV5-1; 13 positions match TRBD2. J was trimmed by 9 bases and V by 4 bases; bases with no gene match: 10. CDR1 SGHRS and CDR2 YFSETQ come from the germline V gene. This CDR3 has 16 amino acids. CDR3 sequence: CASSPQTSGGQGEQFF. The CDR3 DNA reads as TGCGCCAGCAGCCCTCAGACTAGCGGGGGGCAGGGTGAGCAGTTCTTC.

This chain uses TRBV6-5 with TRBJ1-1; perhaps TRBD1 as D (5 bases). V shed 6 bases and J shed 4 bases, with 15 bases lying between them. CDR1 and CDR2 (germline): MNHEY, SVGAGI. The CDR3 totals 14 residues. The CDR3 protein is CASRKPSRGTEAFF. The CDR3 region has the DNA TGTGCCAGCAGAAAACCTTCAAGGGGCACTGAAGCTTTCTTT.

V and J are TRBV7-2 and TRBJ2-2; D unresolved. The V and J ends lost 7 bases and 1 base respectively, with 4 bases between them. CDR1 SGHTA and CDR2 FQGNSA come from the germline V gene. CDR3 length: 12 amino acids. Here the CDR3 DNA reads TGTGCCAGCATTAAGAACACCGGGGAGCTGTTTTTT. This codes for CASIKNTGELFF.

This chain joins TRBV19 and TRBJ1-5, with D tentatively TRBD1 (5 bases). The CDR3 consists of 16 residues. The V end lost 7 bases, the J end lost 1 base, and 17 bases lay between the germline ends. Germline CDR1 LNHDA, CDR2 SQIVND (reference sequence). The CDR3 spells CASKSSGGASNQPQHF. The CDR3 DNA sequence: TGTGCCAGTAAATCCTCGGGAGGGGCGAGCAATCAGCCCCAGCATTTT.

The chain uses TRBV20-1 and TRBJ2-2; D gene unclear. CDR1 is DFQATT, CDR2 SNEGSKA, per germline (reference sequence). V lost 3 bases, J lost 4 bases, and 9 bases lay in between. This CDR3 region has 13 residues. CDR3 residues: CSASSGFTGELFF. The CDR3, as DNA: TGCAGTGCTAGTTCGGGTTTCACCGGGGAGCTGTTTTTT.

The chain links TRBV12-5 to TRBJ1-5; D may be TRBD1 (6 bases). Germline CDR1 reads LGHNT; CDR2 reads FRNRAP. The CDR3 runs 13 residues. The ends were cut back, 7 bases at V and 6 bases at J, with 13 bases in the middle. CDR3: CASARGGAQPQHF. The CDR3 DNA follows: TGTGCTAGTGCCCGGGGGGGGGCTCAGCCCCAGCATTTT.

The V and J genes are TRBV12-5 and TRBJ1-1; 7 bases line up with TRBD1. Germline loops: CDR1 LGHNT, CDR2 FRNRAP. This CDR3 contains 12 residues. The V gene end was trimmed by 3 bases and the J gene end by 8 bases; junction bases not matched to a gene: 3. The CDR3 DNA reads TGTGCTAGTGGTTTAGGAGGGGGCGAAGCTTTCTTT. It specifies CASGLGGGEAFF. Full variable domain (rest looked up from reference TRBV12-5 and TRBJ1-1): DARVTQTPRHKVTEMGQEVTMRCQPILGHNTVFWYRQTMMQGLELLAYFRNRAPLDDSGMPKDRFSAEMPDATLATLKIQPSEPRDSAVYFCASGLGGGEAFFGQGTRLTVV.

This chain links TRBV7-2 with TRBJ2-4, with 7 bases that match TRBD1. Unmatched junction bases numbered 7, after V lost 5 bases and J lost 3 bases. Germline CDR1 reads SGHTA; CDR2 reads FQGNSA. The CDR3 covers 15 residues. The CDR3 region is CASSPSRDSKNIQYF. CDR3 bases: TGTGCCAGCAGCCCCTCCCGGGACAGCAAAAACATTCAGTACTTC.

In the case of this clone: At one end the junction does not follow the germline gene, possibly because of a read error. This chain uses TRBV12-3 or TRBV12-4 with TRBJ1-2; D is unresolved. The CDR3 spans 11 residues. CDR3 bases: TGTGCCAGCAGCTTAGCAGCCTCCCCCACCTTC. Encoded protein: CASSLAASPTF.

The chain links TRBV7-2 to TRBJ1-2; weak D call: TRBD1 (6 bases). This CDR3 is 15 amino acids long. Trimming shortened V by 6 bases and J by 3 bases, and 17 bases separated the two germline ends. Looked up from germline, CDR1 is SGHTA and CDR2 is FQGNSA. Here the CDR3 reads CASSSYGGQDYGYTF. DNA for the CDR3: TGTGCCAGCAGTTCATACGGGGGGCAGGACTATGGCTACACCTTC.

This chain links TRBV15 with TRBJ1-5; D is unresolved. V lost 1 base and J 7 bases, leaving 8 bases between the germline ends. This CDR3 is built from 13 residues. Germline V gene lookup returns CDR1 LNHNV and CDR2 YYDKDF (reference sequence). The CDR3 sequence: CATSRGSEQPQHF. CDR3 in DNA: TGTGCCACCAGCAGAGGTAGCGAGCAGCCCCAGCATTTT.

This chain uses TRBV3-1 (or the pseudogene TRBV3-2) with TRBJ2-7; no firm D call. CDR1 is LGHDT, CDR2 YNNKEL, per germline (reference sequence). The CDR3 covers 12 residues. V was cut by 5 bases and J by 3 bases, with 8 bases left in between. The chain's CDR3 is CASSSNIYEQYF. CDR3 DNA: TGTGCCAGCAGCTCAAACATCTACGAGCAGTACTTC.

V and J are TRBV3-1 (or the pseudogene TRBV3-2) and TRBJ2-1; D is possibly TRBD1 (5 bases). This CDR3 spans 14 amino acids. The V end was cut by 1 base, the J end by 13 bases, with 17 bases between. Germline-derived CDR1 and CDR2 are LGHDT and YNNKEL (reference sequence). Here the CDR3 DNA reads TGTGCCAGCAGCCAAGGGTTTGCCTCGGACAACCAGTTCTTC. This sequence encodes CASSQGFASDNQFF.

The chain couples TRBV3-1 (or the pseudogene TRBV3-2) to TRBJ1-1; D remains ambiguous. V was shortened by 1 base and J by 5 bases, with 11 bases between the two germline ends. This CDR3 is 14 amino acids long. The germline V gene has CDR1 LGHDT and CDR2 YNNKEL (reference sequence). The chain's CDR3 is CASSQALLSTEAFF. CDR3 nucleotide sequence: TGTGCCAGCAGCCAAGCCCTCCTATCAACTGAAGCTTTCTTT.

The V call is TRBV5-1, the J call TRBJ2-7; 7 positions match TRBD1. The germline CDR1 and CDR2 sequences are SGHRS and YFSETQ. V lost 3 bases to trimming and J lost 0 bases; unmatched junction nucleotides: 6. This CDR3 comprises 15 residues. This chain's CDR3 is CASSSTGSPSYEQYF. Here the CDR3 DNA reads TGCGCCAGCAGCTCGACAGGGTCCCCCTCCTACGAGCAGTACTTC.

The chain carries TRBV30 and TRBJ2-7, with 9 bases that match TRBD1. The CDR3 extends over 15 amino acids. V gave up 0 bases and J gave up 2 bases; unmatched junction bases: 5. CDR1 GTSNPN and CDR2 SVGIG come from the germline V gene (reference sequence). The CDR3 DNA sequence: TGTGCCTGGAGTGTCAAGGGACAGGGAGCCTACGAGCAGTACTTC. Its protein product is CAWSVKGQGAYEQYF.

The V and J genes are TRBV19 and TRBJ1-2; 10 bases agree with TRBD1. The V gene's germline CDR1 is LNHDA and CDR2 SQIVND (reference sequence). The V and J ends lost 5 bases and 5 bases, in that order; junction bases with no gene match: 11. This CDR3 has 16 residues. Here the CDR3 DNA reads TGTGCCAGTAGTGACCGGGACAGGGGAGTAGAGTATGGCTACACCTTC. Protein product: CASSDRDRGVEYGYTF.

The chain combines TRBV6-6 with TRBJ2-5; possibly TRBD2 for D (7 bases). Germline V lookup: CDR1 MNHNY, CDR2 SVGAGI (reference sequence). V dropped 8 bases and J dropped 2 bases, with 15 bases sitting between them. This CDR3 comprises 14 residues. The CDR3 DNA reads TGTGCCAGCCGAACAAGGGGGGGGCAAGAGACCCAGTACTTC. It is translated as CASRTRGGQETQYF.

The chain has TRBV3-1 (or the pseudogene TRBV3-2) and TRBJ2-5, with TRBD2 matching 15 bases. The CDR3 length is 16 residues. CDR1 is LGHDT and CDR2 is YNNKEL in the germline V gene (reference sequence). The junction had 6 bases not matched to a gene; V was cut back by 3 bases and J by 7 bases. The CDR3: CASSQGLAGGPMTQYF. CDR3 nucleotide sequence: TGTGCCAGCAGCCAGGGACTAGCGGGGGGCCCGATGACCCAGTACTTC.